The 5 T cell receptor beta chains in this list originate from one sample, sequenced in a study of type 1 regulatory T cells. These receptors have no known antigen. Via MiXCR, TCRdb re-called the reads, giving one row per CDR3 protein. The sample records tens of thousands of distinct CDR3 sequences, around 49% being singletons. Sequenced: cultured non-Tr1 T cells, either the whole culture or a sorted T cell fraction (not recorded which). The origin of the receptors is a human donor in good health.

The chain carries TRBV7-8 and TRBJ2-3; D might be TRBD1 or TRBD2, each matching 5 bases. The CDR3 sequence is 15 residues long. Germline values: CDR1 SGHVS, CDR2 FQNEAQ. V lost 8 bases and J lost 3, with 18 bases in between. CDR3 nucleotides: TGTGCCAGCGGCCGGGAAGGGGTGGGGACAGATACGCAGTATTTT. The encoded protein is CASGREGVGTDTQYF.

Written as DNA, the CDR3 is TGCAGTGCTAGTTCGGGGGGATCCTATAATTCACCCCTCCACTTT. Its protein is CSASSGGSYNSPLHF. The rearrangement links TRBV20-1 to TRBJ1-6; D is perhaps TRBD1 (5 bases). V was pared by 3 bases and J by 1 base, with 10 bases between. This CDR3 has 15 amino acids. Germline-derived CDR1 and CDR2 are DFQATT and SNEGSKA (reference sequence).

This clonotype was picked up many times. The V and J genes are TRBV5-1 and TRBJ1-3; 7 bases align to TRBD1. J was trimmed by 2 bases and V by 4 bases; bases with no gene match: 3. Germline CDR1 SGHRS, CDR2 YFSETQ. The CDR3 loop spans 14 amino acids. The CDR3 loop reads CASSPGTAGNTIYF. DNA of the CDR3: TGCGCCAGCAGCCCGGGGACAGCTGGAAACACCATATATTTT.

This chain links TRBV7-2 with TRBJ1-3; the match to TRBD1 covers 7 bases. V was pared by 5 bases and J by 10 bases, with 8 bases of the junction left unmatched. This CDR3 has 13 amino acids. Looked up from germline, CDR1 is SGHTA and CDR2 is FQGNSA. The CDR3 sequence is CASSPRQGQTIYF. CDR3 nucleotides: TGTGCCAGCAGCCCCCGACAGGGCCAAACCATATATTTT.

Written as DNA, the CDR3 is TGCGCCAGCAGCTGGGGCGGCCAGTCGGGGGAGACCCAGTACTTC. Its translation is CASSWGGQSGETQYF. V and J are TRBV5-1 and TRBJ2-5; D may be TRBD1 or TRBD2 (5 bases each). Per germline, CDR1 SGHRS and CDR2 YFSETQ. V lost 3 bases, J lost 5 bases, and 17 bases lay in between. CDR3 length: 15 amino acids. The variable domain in full, with the rest retrieved from reference TRBV5-1 and TRBJ2-5, is KAGVTQTPRYLIKTRGQQVTLSCSPISGHRSVSWYQQTPGQGLQFLFEYFSETQRNKGNFPGRFSGRQFSNSRSEMNVSTLELGDSALYLCASSWGGQSGETQYFGPGTRLLVL.